This T cell receptor (beta chain) was found in a study of cytomegalovirus exposure and HLA in healthy donors. From germline, CDR1 is SGHNT and CDR2 YYREEE (reference sequence). V was pared by 2 bases and J by 5 bases, with 0 bases of the junction left unmatched. There are 14 residues in the CDR3. Sequenced by immunoSEQ multiplex PCR; TCRdb stores in-frame clones only, minus some. The sample comprises roughly 120,000 clones, 75% to 90% of which are singletons, and about 4.3% rests with the top ten. This clone was seen more than once but under ten times. This receptor was obtained from a man aged 18 to 29 in good health and CMV-seropositive. The sample taken for sequencing was PBMCs. The J gene is TRBJ1-6, the V gene TRBV5-4; 8 bases agree with TRBD1. The CDR3 protein is CASSLQGDNSPLHF. The CDR3 coding sequence is TGTGCCAGCAGCTTACAGGGGGATAATTCACCCCTCCACTTT.